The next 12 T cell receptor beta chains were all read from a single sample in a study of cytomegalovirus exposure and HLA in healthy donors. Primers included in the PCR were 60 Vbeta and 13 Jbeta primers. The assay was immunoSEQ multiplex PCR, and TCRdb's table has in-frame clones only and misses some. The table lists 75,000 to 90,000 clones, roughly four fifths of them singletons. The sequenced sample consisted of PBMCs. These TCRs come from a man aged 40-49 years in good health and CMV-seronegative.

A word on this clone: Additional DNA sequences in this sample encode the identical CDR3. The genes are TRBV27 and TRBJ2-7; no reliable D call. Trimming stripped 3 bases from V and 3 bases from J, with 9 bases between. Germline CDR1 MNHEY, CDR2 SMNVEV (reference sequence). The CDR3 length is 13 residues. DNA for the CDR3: TGTGCCAGCAGTTTGGAGCAGAACTACGAGCAGTACTTC. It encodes CASSLEQNYEQYF.

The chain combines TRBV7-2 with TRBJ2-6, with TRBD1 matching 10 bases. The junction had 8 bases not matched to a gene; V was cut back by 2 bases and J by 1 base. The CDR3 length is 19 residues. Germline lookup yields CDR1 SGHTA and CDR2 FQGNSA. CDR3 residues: CASSLMGTGAGSGANVLTF. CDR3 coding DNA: TGTGCCAGCAGCTTAATGGGGACAGGGGCGGGATCTGGGGCCAACGTCCTGACTTTC.

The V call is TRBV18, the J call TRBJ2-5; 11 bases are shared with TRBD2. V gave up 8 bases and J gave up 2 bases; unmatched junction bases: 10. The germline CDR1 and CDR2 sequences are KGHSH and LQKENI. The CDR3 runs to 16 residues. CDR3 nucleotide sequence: TGTGCCAGCAGTGGGACTAGCGGATTTTTACAAGAGACCCAGTACTTC. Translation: CASSGTSGFLQETQYF.

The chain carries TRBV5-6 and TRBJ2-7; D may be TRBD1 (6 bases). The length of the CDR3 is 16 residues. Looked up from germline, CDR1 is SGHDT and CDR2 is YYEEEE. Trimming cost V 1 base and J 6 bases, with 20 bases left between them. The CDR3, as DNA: TGTGCCAGCAGCTTGCGGCCAGGGTTGGACAGCCGCGAGCAGTACTTC. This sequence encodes CASSLRPGLDSREQYF.

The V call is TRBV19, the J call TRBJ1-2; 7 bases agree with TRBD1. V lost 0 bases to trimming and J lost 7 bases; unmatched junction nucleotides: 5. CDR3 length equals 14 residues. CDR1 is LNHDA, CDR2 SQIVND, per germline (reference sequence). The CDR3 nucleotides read TGTGCCAGTAGTATAGATCGACAGGGAGGTGGCTACACCTTC. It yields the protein CASSIDRQGGGYTF.

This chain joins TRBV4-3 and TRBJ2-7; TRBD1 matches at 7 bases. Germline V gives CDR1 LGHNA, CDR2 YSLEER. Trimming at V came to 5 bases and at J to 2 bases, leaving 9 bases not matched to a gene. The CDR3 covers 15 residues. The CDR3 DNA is TGCGCCAGCAGCAACGACAGGGATCTGGCCTACGAGCAGTACTTC. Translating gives CASSNDRDLAYEQYF.

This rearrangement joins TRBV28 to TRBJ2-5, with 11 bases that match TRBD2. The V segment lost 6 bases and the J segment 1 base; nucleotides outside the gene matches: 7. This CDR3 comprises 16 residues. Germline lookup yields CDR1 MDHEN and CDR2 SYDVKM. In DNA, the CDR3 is TGTGCCAGCAGGCCTAGCGGGAGGAACCTCCAAGAGACCCAGTACTTC. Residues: CASRPSGRNLQETQYF. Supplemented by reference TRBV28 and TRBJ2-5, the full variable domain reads DVKVTQSSRYLVKRTGEKVFLECVQDMDHENMFWYRQDPGLGLRLIYFSYDVKMKEKGDIPEGYSVSREKKERFSLILESASTNQTSMYLCASRPSGRNLQETQYFGPGTRLLVL.

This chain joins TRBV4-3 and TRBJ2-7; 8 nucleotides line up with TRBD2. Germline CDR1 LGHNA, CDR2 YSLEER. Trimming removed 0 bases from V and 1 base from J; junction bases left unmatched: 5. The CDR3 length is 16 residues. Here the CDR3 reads CASSQEAGDGSYEQYF. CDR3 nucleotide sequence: TGCGCCAGCAGCCAAGAAGCGGGAGACGGGTCCTACGAGCAGTACTTC.

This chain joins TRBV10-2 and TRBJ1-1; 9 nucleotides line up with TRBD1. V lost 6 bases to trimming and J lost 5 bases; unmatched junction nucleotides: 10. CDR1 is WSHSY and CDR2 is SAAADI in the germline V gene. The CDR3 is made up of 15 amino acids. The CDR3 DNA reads TGCGCCAGCAGCGATCCGGGGGACAGGGTAACTGAAGCTTTCTTT. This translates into CASSDPGDRVTEAFF.

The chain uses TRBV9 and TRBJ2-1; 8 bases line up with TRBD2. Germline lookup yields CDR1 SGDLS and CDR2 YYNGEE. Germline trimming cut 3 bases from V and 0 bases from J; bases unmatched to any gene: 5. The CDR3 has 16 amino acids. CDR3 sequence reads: CASSETSGLSYNEQFF. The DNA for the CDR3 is TGTGCCAGCAGCGAAACTAGCGGCCTCTCCTACAATGAGCAGTTCTTC.

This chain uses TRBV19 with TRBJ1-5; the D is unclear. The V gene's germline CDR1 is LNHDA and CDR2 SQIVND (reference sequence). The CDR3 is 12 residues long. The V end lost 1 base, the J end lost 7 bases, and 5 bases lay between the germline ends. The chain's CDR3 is CASSIVAQPQHF. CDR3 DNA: TGTGCCAGTAGTATAGTAGCGCAGCCCCAGCATTTT. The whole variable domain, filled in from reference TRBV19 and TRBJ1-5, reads DGGITQSPKYLFRKEGQNVTLSCEQNLNHDAMYWYRQDPGQGLRLIYYSQIVNDFQKGDIAEGYSVSREKKESFPLTVTSAQKNPTAFYLCASSIVAQPQHFGDGTRLSIL.

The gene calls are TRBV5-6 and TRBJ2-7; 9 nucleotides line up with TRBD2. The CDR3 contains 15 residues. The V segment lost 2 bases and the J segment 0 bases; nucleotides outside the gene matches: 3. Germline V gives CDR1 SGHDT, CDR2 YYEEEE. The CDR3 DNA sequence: TGTGCCAGCAGCTTAAGCGGGAGGCCCTCCTACGAGCAGTACTTC. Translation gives CASSLSGRPSYEQYF.